Following are 32 T cell receptor beta chains from one sample sequenced in a study of blood T cell repertoires in COVID-19. Measured with immunoSEQ multiplex PCR; TCRdb has only the in-frame clones, and not every one. The sample records roughly 250,000 clones, nearly 90% being singletons. The sequenced material came from peripheral blood. The source of these receptors is a woman in her thirties or forties who had recovered from COVID-19.

V is TRBV6-4 and J is TRBJ1-6; TRBD1 aligns across 11 bases. The germline V gene encodes CDR1 MRHNA and CDR2 SNTAGT. Unmatched junction bases numbered 0, after V lost 2 bases and J lost 9 bases. The CDR3 has 14 amino acids. The CDR3 is CASSDGQGASPLHF. CDR3 coding DNA: TGTGCCAGCAGTGACGGACAGGGGGCTTCACCCCTCCACTTT.

The chain has TRBV27 and TRBJ1-5; D uncertain. CDR1 is MNHEY, CDR2 SMNVEV, per germline (reference sequence). Trimming pared 3 bases from V and 5 bases from J, leaving 11 bases between. The CDR3 covers 14 residues. CDR3 nucleotides: TGTGCCAGCAGTTTCCGCCCACGAGATCAGCCCCAGCATTTT. It is translated as CASSFRPRDQPQHF.

The genes are TRBV9 and TRBJ2-3, with 8 bases fitting TRBD2. Germline-derived CDR1 and CDR2 are SGDLS and YYNGEE. V was clipped by 3 bases and J by 4 bases; unmatched bases: 10. CDR3 size: 16 residues. The CDR3 DNA follows: TGTGCCAGCAGCGCGGGGGGGACCCTCGGGGCAGATACGCAGTATTTT. Translation: CASSAGGTLGADTQYF.

A note on this clone: Different DNA sequences within this sample yield the same CDR3. This chain uses TRBV30 with TRBJ2-7; D is perhaps TRBD1 (6 bases). V was shortened by 0 bases and J by 3 bases, with 6 bases between the two germline ends. CDR1 and CDR2 from the germline V gene are GTSNPN and SVGIG (reference sequence). The CDR3 spans 12 residues. This CDR3 reads CAWSVQGYEQYF. The DNA for the CDR3 is TGTGCCTGGAGTGTACAGGGCTACGAGCAGTACTTC.

This chain connects TRBV11-2 to TRBJ2-2; 8 bases line up with TRBD1. CDR1 and CDR2 from the germline V gene are SGHAT and FQNNGV. V lost 5 bases, J lost 5 bases, and 10 bases stayed unmatched. This CDR3 region has 16 residues. In nucleotides, the CDR3 is TGTGCCAGCAGCAGCCGGACAGGGCTGGTAACCGGGGAGCTGTTTTTT. It is translated as CASSSRTGLVTGELFF.

This rearrangement joins TRBV27 to TRBJ1-2; 9 nucleotides agree with TRBD1. V lost 6 bases, J lost 4 bases, and 6 bases stayed unmatched. The CDR3 is made up of 14 amino acids. Germline V CDR1 and CDR2: MNHEY, SMNVEV (reference sequence). Written as DNA, the CDR3 is TGTGCCAGCAGGGGGACAGGGTCCATCTATGGCTACACCTTC. Translation gives CASRGTGSIYGYTF.

This chain joins TRBV4-3 and TRBJ1-5; TRBD1 is a possible D gene (6 bases). The V end was cut by 5 bases, the J end by 9 bases, with 20 bases between. Germline V gene sequence: CDR1 LGHNA, CDR2 YSLEER. This CDR3 has 15 amino acids. The CDR3 sequence is CASSSHRVGPGPQHF. The CDR3 region has the DNA TGCGCCAGCAGCAGCCACAGGGTGGGCCCGGGGCCCCAGCATTTT.

This clone was picked up one time. CDR3 in amino acids: CASSLQGLAGETQYF. The CDR3 bases are TGTGCCAGCAGCTTACAGGGACTAGCGGGAGAGACCCAGTACTTC. The chain links TRBV7-3 to TRBJ2-5; TRBD2 aligns across 12 bases. After removal of 2 bases from V and 4 bases from J, the junction contained 2 bases not matched to a gene. Germline CDR1 and CDR2: SGHTA and FQGTGA. This CDR3 contains 15 residues.

This clone was counted many times. The V and J genes are TRBV25-1 and TRBJ1-5; D unresolved. The germline V and J ends were trimmed by 3 bases and 4 bases, with 16 bases remaining between them. This CDR3 is built from 16 residues. Germline loops: CDR1 MGHDK, CDR2 SYGVNS. In DNA form, the CDR3 reads TGTGCCAGCAGTGAGGGTAAAAGGTCAGGTAATCAGCCCCAGCATTTT. As protein: CASSEGKRSGNQPQHF.

The rearrangement uses TRBV30 and TRBJ1-5; 7 positions match TRBD1. With V trimmed by 5 bases and J by 0 bases, 16 bases remained unmatched. Germline CDR1 and CDR2: GTSNPN and SVGIG (reference sequence). The CDR3 loop spans 18 amino acids. The CDR3 region is CAWSSGGQFSYSNQPQHF. The CDR3 DNA follows: TGTGCCTGGTCTTCCGGGGGACAGTTTAGCTATAGCAATCAGCCCCAGCATTTT.

The V and J genes are TRBV30 and TRBJ2-7, with 8 positions matching TRBD1. Trimming cost V 0 bases and J 6 bases; bases outside gene matches: 7. This CDR3 has 14 amino acids. Germline CDR1 reads GTSNPN; CDR2 reads SVGIG (reference sequence). CDR3: CAWSVRQGWSEQYF. In nucleotides, the CDR3 is TGTGCCTGGAGTGTTAGACAGGGGTGGAGCGAGCAGTACTTC.

CDR3 loop: CASSGQINEKLFF. CDR3 DNA sequence: TGTGCCAGCTCGGGACAGATTAATGAAAAACTGTTTTTT. The V gene is TRBV10-3, the J gene TRBJ1-4, with 7 bases lining up with TRBD1. Germline CDR1 ENHRY, CDR2 SYGVKD. This CDR3 has 13 residues. V dropped 10 bases and J dropped 4; count of bases not matched to a gene: 6.

J is TRBJ1-4 and V is TRBV20-1, with a tentative D call TRBD1 (5 bases). Germline CDR1 reads DFQATT; CDR2 reads SNEGSKA (reference sequence). The CDR3 is 14 amino acids. Between the trimmed V and J ends, which lost 3 bases and 13 bases, there was a span of 21 bases. Here the CDR3 reads CSASPLLSGGGLFF. In DNA form, the CDR3 reads TGCAGTGCTAGTCCGCTTTTATCGGGGGGTGGACTGTTTTTT.

CDR3 sequence: CASSKGGETVDYEQYF. The CDR3 DNA sequence: TGTGCCAGCAGCAAAGGGGGGGAGACGGTAGACTACGAGCAGTACTTC. The chain links TRBV21-1 to TRBJ2-7; the table assigns TRBD2, which was not confirmed against the DNA. TRBV21-1 is assigned pseudogene status. This CDR3 region has 16 residues.

CDR3: CASSQEVLWREAYNEQFF. In DNA, the CDR3 is TGTGCCAGCAGCCAAGAAGTCCTTTGGAGGGAAGCCTACAATGAGCAGTTCTTC. This sequence joins TRBV14 and TRBJ2-1, with D tentatively TRBD2 (6 bases). V gave up 0 bases and J gave up 2 bases, with 17 bases separating them. The CDR3 is 18 residues long. Germline V gene sequence: CDR1 SGHDN, CDR2 FVKESK. Together with reference TRBV14 and TRBJ2-1, the CDR3 gives the full variable domain: EAGVTQFPSHSVIEKGQTVTLRCDPISGHDNLYWYRRVMGKEIKFLLHFVKESKQDESGMPNNRFLAERTGGTYSTLKVQPAELEDSGVYFCASSQEVLWREAYNEQFFGPGTRLTVL.

The V call is TRBV6-2 or TRBV6-3, the J call TRBJ2-3; D is perhaps TRBD1 (5 bases). The germline V gene has CDR1 MNHEY and CDR2 SVGEGT. The ends were cut back, 1 base at V and 2 bases at J, with 10 bases in the middle. The CDR3 sequence is 15 residues long. The chain's CDR3 is CASSYWQGLTDTQYF. CDR3 nucleotide sequence: TGTGCCAGCAGTTACTGGCAGGGCCTCACAGATACGCAGTATTTT.

The chain carries TRBV5-6 and TRBJ2-1, with a tentative D call TRBD1 (5 bases). Germline CDR1 SGHDT, CDR2 YYEEEE. The CDR3 sequence is 12 residues long. Trimming cost V 2 bases and J 11 bases, with 11 bases left between them. CDR3 amino acids: CASSLDRLQQFF. CDR3 bases: TGTGCCAGCAGCTTAGACAGACTCCAGCAGTTCTTC.

V is TRBV30 and J is TRBJ2-7; TRBD1 matches 8 bases. In germline, CDR1 is GTSNPN, CDR2 SVGIG (reference sequence). The CDR3 loop spans 14 amino acids. V was pared by 4 bases and J by 3 bases, with 8 bases of the junction left unmatched. Written as DNA, the CDR3 is TGTGCCTGGAACCACGGGACAGGAGACTACGAGCAGTACTTC. Its translation: CAWNHGTGDYEQYF.

CDR3 DNA sequence: TGTGCCAGCAGCCGGGACAGGGCCTACGAGCAGTACTTC. This gives the protein CASSRDRAYEQYF. This chain links TRBV7-8 with TRBJ2-7; 9 nucleotides line up with TRBD1. The CDR3 has 13 residues. J was trimmed by 2 bases and V by 5 bases; bases with no gene match: 1. Germline assignment: CDR1 SGHVS and CDR2 FQNEAQ.

The rearrangement uses TRBV10-3 and TRBJ1-2; unclear D gene. Trimming shortened V by 10 bases and J by 5 bases, and 14 bases separated the two germline ends. The length of the CDR3 is 12 residues. The germline gives CDR1 ENHRY, CDR2 SYGVKD. The CDR3 sequence is CATAVPEYGYTF. The CDR3 bases are TGTGCCACTGCGGTCCCGGAGTATGGCTACACCTTC.

The J gene is TRBJ2-1, the V gene TRBV19; 7 bases fit TRBD2. With V trimmed by 7 bases and J by 4 bases, 7 bases remained unmatched. Germline V gives CDR1 LNHDA, CDR2 SQIVND (reference sequence). There are 14 residues in the CDR3. CDR3 sequence reads: CASKRASGYNEQFF. The DNA of the CDR3 is TGTGCCAGTAAGAGAGCTAGCGGATACAATGAGCAGTTCTTC.

This clone turned up a few times. V usage is TRBV29-1 and J usage is TRBJ1-1; TRBD1 is a possible D gene (6 bases). Trimming cost V 6 bases and J 6 bases, with 14 bases left between them. Looked up from germline, CDR1 is SQVTM and CDR2 is ANQGSEA. The CDR3 sequence is 12 residues long. The CDR3 DNA reads TGCAGCGTCGACCTCAGGGGCGCTGAAGCTTTCTTT. It specifies CSVDLRGAEAFF.

Notes on this clone: The junction departs from the called germline gene at one end, perhaps through a read error. This chain joins TRBV7-7 and TRBJ2-4, with D maybe TRBD2 (6 bases). Germline V lookup: CDR1 SSHAT, CDR2 FNYEAQ (reference sequence). The CDR3 contains 19 residues. The CDR3 region is CASSLVCNPGEAAKNIQYF. CDR3 bases: TGTGCTAGCAGCTTAGTATGTAACCCGGGGGAGGCGGCCAAAAACATTCAGTACTTC.

V gene TRBV28 combines with J gene TRBJ2-7, with 8 bases lining up with TRBD1. V was clipped by 3 bases and J by 2 bases; unmatched bases: 6. Germline values: CDR1 MDHEN, CDR2 SYDVKM. The CDR3 is 15 residues long. As DNA, the CDR3 is TGTGCCAGCAGTTTTTCAGGGGGCAGGACCTACGAGCAGTACTTC. Its translation: CASSFSGGRTYEQYF.

This sequence joins TRBV3-1 (or the pseudogene TRBV3-2) and TRBJ2-2; 8 bases align to TRBD2. Germline V gives CDR1 LGHDT, CDR2 YNNKEL (reference sequence). V shed 2 bases, J shed 0 bases, and the junction held 2 bases outside the gene matches. The CDR3 has 16 residues. CDR3 in DNA: TGTGCCAGCAGCCAACCGGGAGGGCCGAACACCGGGGAGCTGTTTTTT. The encoded protein is CASSQPGGPNTGELFF.

This clone was seen only a few times. This CDR3 reads CASSLNREWNQPQHF. CDR3 coding DNA: TGTGCCAGTAGCCTAAACAGGGAATGGAATCAGCCCCAGCATTTT. J is TRBJ1-5 and V is TRBV19, with a possible D match to TRBD1 (6 bases). The germline gives CDR1 LNHDA, CDR2 SQIVND (reference sequence). The V end was cut by 6 bases, the J end by 4 bases, with 16 bases between. The CDR3 extends over 15 amino acids. Together with reference TRBV19 and TRBJ1-5, the CDR3 gives the full variable domain: DGGITQSPKYLFRKEGQNVTLSCEQNLNHDAMYWYRQDPGQGLRLIYYSQIVNDFQKGDIAEGYSVSREKKESFPLTVTSAQKNPTAFYLCASSLNREWNQPQHFGDGTRLSIL.

The V call is TRBV7-3, the J call TRBJ1-1; D may be TRBD1 (5 bases). The V gene's germline CDR1 is SGHTA and CDR2 FQGTGA. V was cut by 5 bases and J by 4 bases, with 17 bases left in between. This CDR3 comprises 15 residues. CDR3 residues: CASSLGPGGFTEAFF. In DNA, the CDR3 is TGTGCCAGCAGCCTTGGGCCGGGGGGTTTCACTGAAGCTTTCTTT. The whole variable domain, filled in from reference TRBV7-3 and TRBJ1-1, reads GAGVSQTPSNKVTEKGKYVELRCDPISGHTALYWYRQSLGQGPEFLIYFQGTGAADDSGLPNDRFFAVRPEGSVSTLKIQRTERGDSAVYLCASSLGPGGFTEAFFGQGTRLTVV.

This clone was recorded only once. The chain carries TRBV19 and TRBJ2-2; 10 nucleotides agree with TRBD2. The CDR3 loop spans 18 amino acids. Germline V lookup: CDR1 LNHDA, CDR2 SQIVND (reference sequence). The trim removed 1 base at V and 0 bases at J, leaving 5 bases unmatched. This CDR3 reads CASSIVLAGASNTGELFF. For the CDR3, the DNA is TGTGCCAGTAGTATAGTCCTAGCGGGAGCCTCGAACACCGGGGAGCTGTTTTTT. The entire variable domain, with the rest obtained from reference TRBV19 and TRBJ2-2, is as follows: DGGITQSPKYLFRKEGQNVTLSCEQNLNHDAMYWYRQDPGQGLRLIYYSQIVNDFQKGDIAEGYSVSREKKESFPLTVTSAQKNPTAFYLCASSIVLAGASNTGELFFGEGSRLTVL.

The chain recombines TRBV6-1 with TRBJ2-7; D is undetermined. The CDR3 is made up of 15 amino acids. Germline CDR1 is MNHNS and CDR2 is SASEGT. V was pared by 1 base and J by 4 bases, with 14 bases between. The CDR3, as DNA: TGTGCCAGCAGTGAAGGTGGGCTTAGGTTGTACGAGCAGTACTTC. The encoded protein is CASSEGGLRLYEQYF.

The chain links TRBV6-2 or TRBV6-3 to TRBJ2-1; TRBD1 matches 7 bases. From germline, CDR1 is MNHEY and CDR2 SVGEGT. The CDR3 runs to 13 residues. V lost 6 bases and J lost 8; bases outside the gene matches: 7. The CDR3 loop is CASSRRQGYEQFF. For the CDR3, the DNA is TGTGCCAGCAGCCGACGACAGGGCTATGAGCAGTTCTTC.

V gene TRBV5-1 combines with J gene TRBJ2-3; 7 bases fit TRBD2. V trimming: 4 bases; J trimming: 6 bases; junction bases outside the gene matches: 5. CDR1 and CDR2 from the germline V gene are SGHRS and YFSETQ. This CDR3 is built from 13 residues. The CDR3 protein is CASSDGLVDTQYF. The CDR3 DNA reads TGCGCCAGCAGCGATGGACTAGTCGATACGCAGTATTTT.

J is TRBJ2-7 and V is TRBV27; 8 nucleotides align to TRBD1. CDR1 is MNHEY and CDR2 is SMNVEV in the germline V gene (reference sequence). This CDR3 spans 16 amino acids. V trimming: 3 bases; J trimming: 5 bases; junction bases outside the gene matches: 12. CDR3 nucleotide sequence: TGTGCCAGCAGTTTGTCCCCAGGGGGCTCGAGGGACGAGCAGTACTTC. Translation: CASSLSPGGSRDEQYF.